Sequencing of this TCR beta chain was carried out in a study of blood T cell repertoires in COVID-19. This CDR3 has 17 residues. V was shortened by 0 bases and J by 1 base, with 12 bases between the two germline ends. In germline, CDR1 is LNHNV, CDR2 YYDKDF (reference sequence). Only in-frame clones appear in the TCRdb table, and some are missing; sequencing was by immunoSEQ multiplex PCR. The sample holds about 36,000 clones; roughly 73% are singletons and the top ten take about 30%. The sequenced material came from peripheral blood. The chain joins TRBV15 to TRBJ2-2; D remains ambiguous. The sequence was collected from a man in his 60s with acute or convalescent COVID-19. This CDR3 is CATSRDRARQNTGELFF. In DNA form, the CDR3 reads TGTGCCACCAGCAGAGATAGAGCGCGGCAGAACACCGGGGAGCTGTTTTTT.